What follows is one T cell receptor beta chain and its context. What it recognizes is unknown. Trimming shortened V by 3 bases and J by 0 bases, and 6 bases separated the two germline ends. The germline V gene encodes CDR1 MDHEN and CDR2 SYDVKM. The CDR3 runs to 14 residues. Using immunoSEQ multiplex PCR, the repertoire was profiled, and TCRdb retains in-frame clones only, with some absent. The data contain roughly 2.5 million clones, 85% to 95% of them singletons. This sample is part of a study of shared clonotypes between healthy human individuals. Study-level results: It was expected that sequencing depth would affect clonotype sharing among donors. The low donor count limited represented genetic and exposure-history diversity.

V is TRBV28 and J is TRBJ2-1; D gene ambiguous. Material for sequencing was naive CD4+ T cells sorted from blood. The subset is: CD45RA+ positively selected. The origin of this receptor is a man between 18 and 35 years old in good health. The CDR3 DNA is TGTGCCAGCAGTTTGGAGACCTCCTACAATGAGCAGTTCTTC. This encodes CASSLETSYNEQFF. Complete variable domain (other parts from reference TRBV28 and TRBJ2-1): DVKVTQSSRYLVKRTGEKVFLECVQDMDHENMFWYRQDPGLGLRLIYFSYDVKMKEKGDIPEGYSVSREKKERFSLILESASTNQTSMYLCASSLETSYNEQFFGPGTRLTVL.